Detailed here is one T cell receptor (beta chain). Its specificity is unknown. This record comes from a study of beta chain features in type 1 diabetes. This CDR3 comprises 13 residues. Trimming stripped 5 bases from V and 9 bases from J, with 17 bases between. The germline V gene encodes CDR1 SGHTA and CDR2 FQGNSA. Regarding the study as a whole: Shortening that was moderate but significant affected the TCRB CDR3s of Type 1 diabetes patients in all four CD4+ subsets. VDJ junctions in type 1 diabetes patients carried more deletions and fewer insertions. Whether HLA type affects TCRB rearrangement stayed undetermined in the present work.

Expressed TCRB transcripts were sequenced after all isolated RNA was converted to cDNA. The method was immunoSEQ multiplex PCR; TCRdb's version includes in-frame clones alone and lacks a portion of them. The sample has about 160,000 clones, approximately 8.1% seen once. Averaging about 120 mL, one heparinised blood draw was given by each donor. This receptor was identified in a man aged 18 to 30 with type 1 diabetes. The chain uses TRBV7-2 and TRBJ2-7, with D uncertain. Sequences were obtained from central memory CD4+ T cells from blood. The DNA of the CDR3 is TGTGCCAGCAGCGTAATACAAGGAAACAGGCAGTACTTC. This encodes CASSVIQGNRQYF.